This T cell receptor beta chain was sequenced during a study of OX40 agonist ivuxolimab in advanced cancers. Study-level information: Patients' therapy was ivuxolimab, an antibody that acts as an agonist of OX40 (CD134). Eligibility rules accepted prior anti-PD-1, anti-PD-L1 or anti-CTLA-4 therapy, and around 40% had some. Partial responses were observed in three patients, of whom one had hepatocellular carcinoma and two had cutaneous melanoma.

The assay was immunoSEQ multiplex PCR, and TCRdb's table has in-frame clones only and misses some. The table lists around 76,000 clones, roughly 90% of them singletons. Whole-study findings and limits: CD4+ T cells averaged fewer expanded clones than CD8+ T cells.

Trimming removed 1 base from V and 7 bases from J, with 6 bases in between. The CDR3 runs to 12 residues. The V gene's germline CDR1 is SGHRS and CDR2 YFSETQ. For this clone: Its antigen is undetermined.

This TCR was recovered from an adult with an advanced solid tumor such as melanoma, head and neck, liver or kidney cancer. Specimen: CD4+ or CD8+ T cells sorted from blood, collected in a trial of the OX40 agonist ivuxolimab. The chain carries TRBV5-1 and TRBJ2-1, with D perhaps matching TRBD1 (5 bases). Here the CDR3 DNA reads TGCGCCAGCAGCTTGAACAGGAATGAGCAGTTCTTC. It yields the protein CASSLNRNEQFF.